This TCR beta chain was observed in a study of shared clonotypes between healthy human individuals (dated by TCRdb to about 2020). General notes on the study: A few men and two women, aged 18 to 49 years, made up the cohort. For each donor, three plates each were used for CD4 naive and CD4 memory, two plates were used for CD8 naive, and one plate was used for CD8 memory. To estimate repertoire size and how much clonotypes are shared between individuals, the study performed deep sequencing of blood TCR repertoires from roughly five healthy adults. To increase sequencing depth and limit assay-specific biases, different laboratories used diverse techniques to prepare libraries and sequence TCR repertoires. Per donor, leukapheresis produced somewhere between about 0.8 and 9 billion PBMCs.

CD8 naive samples were CD45RO-negative cells positively selected for CCR7, giving a CD45RA+CCR7+ population that excluded TemRA cells. The donors were healthy, HIV-negative adults who had no recently reported acute infections or vaccinations. All donors were Caucasian adults living in Nashville, Tennessee, USA. After blood collection by leukapheresis, PBMCs were isolated using Ficoll-Histopaque density gradient centrifugation and then cryopreserved in the vapor phase of liquid nitrogen. Analytical flow cytometry was used to check the purity and quantity of every magnetically sorted T cell population. Each sorted fraction had its genomic DNA isolated and then quantified by UV absorbance on a Nanodrop 2000c. Using the deep immunoSEQ assay, multiplex PCR amplified TCR CDR3 regions from genomic DNA. Extracted genomic DNA from each cell subset was spread evenly across all wells of several immunoSEQ 96-well plates, with each plate serving as a replicate. Each replicate PCR for sorted subsets received around 200 ng genomic DNA, equal to 30,000 or so T cell genomes. Purified libraries were measured with a Qubit 3.0 fluorometer, size-checked on a Bioanalyzer 2100, and measured again with the KAPA Library Quantification kit. Each immunoSEQ 96-well plate was sequenced on its own single-read 150-cycle Illumina NextSeq 550 flow cell. Concerning the study's data processing: The immunoSEQ output contained only junctional sequences without quality scores, so filtering could not match that applied to full-length reads. To assign V/J genes and CDR3, sequences were annotated using PyIR, a Python wrapper for IgBLAST v1.9, with IMGT germline references. Reads with weak V/J assignments (E-value above 1e-6), missing CDR3, stop codons, out-of-frame junctions, or ambiguous translated residues were removed. V3J clonotypes were defined as sequences sharing the same inferred V gene, J gene, and CDR3 amino acid sequence. To compute the percentage overlap between repertoires, the number of shared unique clonotypes was divided by the size of the smaller repertoire. RTK rarefaction, the Chao1 estimator, and Recon v2.1 estimates of unobserved clonotypes were used to assess repertoire richness. Generation probabilities for all TCRbeta clonotypes obtained by the gDNA method from a handful of donors were computed using OLGA. TCRdb took this table from immuneACCESS and kept in-frame rearrangements with V and J called. Such tables lack part of the clones; where checked against another copy, unresolved V genes explain under half of the gap, and the rest is unexplained. The DNA gave D and trimming, while V, J and clone size come from that table. The sample table contains about 2,200,000 clones; only one count was recorded for just over 90% of them. The top ten constitute roughly 1.7% of the sample.

In the case of this clone: Its antigen is unknown. Per-base quality was not reported, and no clone a single base away is much larger than it.

What the work shows at the level of the full study, not this receptor alone: Pairwise subsampling indicated that sequencing depth was expected to affect the degree of clonotype sharing among donors. Sampling was limited to blood, and TCR repertoires in tissue likely differ from TCR repertoires in blood. Higher generation probabilities were observed for clonotypes shared by all four sorted-subset donors than for non-shared clonotypes. Sharing across several donors was observed for 5% to 6.5% of naive CD4, less than 4% of naive CD8, 2% to 2.5% of memory CD4, and roughly 0.4% of memory CD8 clonotypes. Naive subsets generally had larger estimated clonotype richness than memory subsets did. Even with the large sequencing depth, rarefaction of the sorted-subset datasets indicated that sequencing was incomplete. Because the study included a small number of donors, the genetic and exposure-history diversity represented was limited.

Deletion took 2 bases off V and 7 bases off J, with a span of 13 bases between the germline ends. Taken from the germline V gene, the CDR1 and CDR2 loops are SGHRS and YFSETQ. Spanning cysteine to phenylalanine, the CDR3 consists of 14 amino acids. Kept here is only the CDR3 DNA, which spans 42 bases and is read in frame from base 1. The sample comprised naive CD8+ T cells from PBMCs. What the cell subset or site label conveys for this sample: CD45RA+CCR7+. The TCR sequence derives from a man between 18 and 29 years old in good health. Some clones in this sample may be carry-over from other donors' samples. This receptor chain uses TRBV5-1 and TRBJ1-5; the D segment could be TRBD1, given 6 matching bases. The base sequence is TGCGCCAGCAGCTTTGACGGGGGGCCCCAGCCCCAGCATTTT. This codes for CASSFDGGPQPQHF. The full variable domain, with segments outside the CDR3 supplied by the reference TRBV5-1 and TRBJ1-5 proteins, appears as KAGVTQTPRYLIKTRGQQVTLSCSPISGHRSVSWYQQTPGQGLQFLFEYFSETQRNKGNFPGRFSGRQFSNSRSEMNVSTLELGDSALYLCASSFDGGPQPQHFGDGTRLSIL.